What follows is one T cell receptor (beta chain) and its context. Its specificity is unknown. Collection of lesional scalp punch biopsies and peripheral blood was performed in alopecia areata patients. Extracted RNA was reverse transcribed into cDNA, the sequencing template. This table comes from immunoSEQ multiplex PCR, and its TCRdb copy is limited to in-frame clones, with some not included. The profile shows under 250,000 clones, more than 45% of them singletons. These data come from a study of CD8+ T cells in alopecia areata. The overall study: It was oral tofacitinib, at 5 to 10 mg twice daily, that treated patients received. Notes on the study in general: Alopecia totalis/universalis scalp especially showed more expanded CD8+ clones than normal scalp. Against the mouse data, patients shared TCRs less clearly, possibly for HLA reasons.

CDR1 and CDR2 from the germline V gene are KGHSH and LQKENI. V lost 4 bases and J lost 1, with 10 bases in between. This CDR3 contains 14 residues. This receptor was taken from a human donor with alopecia areata. The starting material was CD4+ T cells sorted from blood, obtained at week 0. This rearrangement joins TRBV18 to TRBJ2-5, with a possible D match to TRBD1 (5 bases). The CDR3 is CASSLARGQETQYF. The CDR3 region has the DNA TGTGCCAGCTCACTAGCAAGGGGCCAAGAGACCCAGTACTTC.